These T cell receptor beta chains were read from a single sample in a study of cytomegalovirus exposure and HLA in healthy donors. Data came from immunoSEQ multiplex PCR; TCRdb stores just in-frame clones and leaves some out. The sample yields about 170,000 clones, 80% to 90% seen once. Sequencing input: PBMCs. Every receptor here comes from a woman in her thirties in good health and CMV-seronegative. CDR3s include the opening cysteine and the closing phenylalanine or tryptophan. The D gene is left open where the match is weak. The size of a clone is reported for some rows only, either as once, few or many, or as a class for expanded clones.

>NA|NA|TRBV27|13|TRBJ2-2
CASSVSNTGELFF
>NA|NA|TRBV29-1|14|TRBJ1-2
CSVEDGSRATGYTF
>NA|NA|TRBV2|14|TRBJ1-2
CASRRQASLYGYTF
>NA|TRBD1|TRBV19|14|TRBJ1-5
CASGRDRQYQPQHF
>once|NA|TRBV28|14|TRBJ2-4
CASSLSPQTNIQYF
>NA|NA|TRBV28|13|TRBJ2-4
CASSAGQLNIQYF
>few|NA|TRBV18|11|TRBJ2-5
CASSPLQTQYF
>NA|TRBD1|TRBV5-1|15|TRBJ2-2
CASSSRTGIGGELFF
>NA|NA|TRBV19|16|TRBJ1-2
CASSIPGRGNDYGYTF
>NA|NA|TRBV7-3|13|TRBJ2-7
CASSRSGSYEQYF
>once|NA|TRBV7-9|13|TRBJ2-3
CASSSDITDTQYF
>NA|NA|TRBV25-1|13|TRBJ1-3
CASSPGSGNTIYF
>NA|TRBD1|TRBV5-6|14|TRBJ2-5
CASSPDRPGETQYF
>NA|NA|TRBV5-4|15|TRBJ2-5
CASSLAAVIQETQYF
>NA|TRBD2|TRBV9|15|TRBJ2-3
CASSVAGGPTDTQYF
>NA|NA|TRBV29-1|11|TRBJ1-2
CSVAGLYGYTF
>NA|NA|TRBV6-1|15|TRBJ2-7
CASSEGTVGTYEQYF
>NA|NA|TRBV9|18|TRBJ1-1
CASSETSQQDSYNTEAFF
>NA|NA|TRBV18|12|TRBJ2-7
CASSGATYEQYF
>NA|NA|TRBV6-5|14|TRBJ1-1
CASSYSEENTEAFF
>NA|NA|TRBV5-1|15|TRBJ2-7
CASSLWQGESYEQYF
>NA|TRBD1|TRBV5-1|15|TRBJ1-4
CASSLEGALYEKLFF
>NA|TRBD1|TRBV9|15|TRBJ2-7
CASSEHRGPTYEQYF
>NA|NA|TRBV11-2|13|TRBJ2-7
CASSLEDGREKYF
>NA|NA|TRBV7-4|18|TRBJ1-6
CASSLLTTGKFTNSPLHF
>NA|TRBD2|TRBV2|17|TRBJ2-1
CASSLPASGTTDNEQFF
>NA|NA|TRBV28|14|TRBJ2-7
CASVGTTPPYEQYF
>NA|NA|TRBV6-1|16|TRBJ2-1
CASSETSTGPYNEQFF
>NA|NA|TRBV15|15|TRBJ2-3
CATSRGSGFTDTQYF
>NA|NA|TRBV28|15|TRBJ2-7
CASSLWDAATYEQYF
>NA|NA|TRBV15|15|TRBJ2-2
CATSRSSPRTGELFF
>NA|TRBD2|TRBV29-1|15|TRBJ2-1
CSVERAGGAYNEQFF
>NA|NA|TRBV13|16|TRBJ2-3
CASSLVGGIGTDTQYF
>once|NA|TRBV19|13|TRBJ1-1
CASRDQLNTEAFF
>NA|TRBD1|TRBV28|13|TRBJ1-2
CASSLWGDRSYTF
>NA|NA|TRBV25-1|12|TRBJ2-1
CASSPSYNEQFF